This TCR beta chain originates from a study of CD8 T cells in Susac syndrome. Study as a whole: When blood was drawn, the patients with Susac syndrome were therapy-naive, on corticosteroids, or on intravenous immunoglobulin alone.

Trimming removed 2 bases from V and 1 base from J; junction bases left unmatched: 1. The germline CDR1 and CDR2 sequences are MNHEY and SVGAGI. This CDR3 region has 15 residues. Random hexamers primed reverse transcription of about 0.5 to 1 ug RNA. A single record per CDR3 protein comes from TCRdb applying MiXCR to the immunoSEQ multiplex PCR reads. This table holds 75,000 to 95,000 distinct CDR3 sequences, roughly 96% found once. This clonotype was detected a few times. The chain uses TRBV6-5 and TRBJ1-1; 10 nucleotides agree with TRBD1. The sequenced material came from CD8+ T cells from PBMCs. This receptor was obtained from a human donor with Susac syndrome. DNA for the CDR3: TGTGCCAGCAGTTACAGGGACAGGGGGAACACTGAAGCTTTCTTT. Protein sequence: CASSYRDRGNTEAFF.